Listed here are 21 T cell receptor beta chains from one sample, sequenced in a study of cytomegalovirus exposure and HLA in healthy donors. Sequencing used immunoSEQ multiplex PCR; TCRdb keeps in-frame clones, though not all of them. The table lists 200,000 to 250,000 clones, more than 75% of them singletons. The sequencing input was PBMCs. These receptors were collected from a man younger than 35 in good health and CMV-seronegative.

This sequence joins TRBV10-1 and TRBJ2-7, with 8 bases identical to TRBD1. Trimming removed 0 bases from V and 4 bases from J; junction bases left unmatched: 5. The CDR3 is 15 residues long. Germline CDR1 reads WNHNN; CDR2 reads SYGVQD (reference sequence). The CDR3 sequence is CASSESRDRNYEQYF. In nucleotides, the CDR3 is TGCGCCAGCAGTGAGTCCCGGGACAGGAATTACGAGCAGTACTTC.

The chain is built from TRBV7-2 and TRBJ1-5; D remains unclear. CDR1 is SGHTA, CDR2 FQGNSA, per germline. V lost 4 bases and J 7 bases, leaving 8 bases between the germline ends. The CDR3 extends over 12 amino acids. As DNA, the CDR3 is TGTGCCAGCAGCTGGGAGAGGCAGCCCCAGCATTTT. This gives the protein CASSWERQPQHF.

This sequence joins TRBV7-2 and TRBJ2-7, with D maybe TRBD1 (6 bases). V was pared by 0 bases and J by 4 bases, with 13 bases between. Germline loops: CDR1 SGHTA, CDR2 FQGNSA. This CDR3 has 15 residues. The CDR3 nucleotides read TGTGCCAGCAGCTTAGCCCCAGGGGACCTTTACGAGCAGTACTTC. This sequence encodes CASSLAPGDLYEQYF.

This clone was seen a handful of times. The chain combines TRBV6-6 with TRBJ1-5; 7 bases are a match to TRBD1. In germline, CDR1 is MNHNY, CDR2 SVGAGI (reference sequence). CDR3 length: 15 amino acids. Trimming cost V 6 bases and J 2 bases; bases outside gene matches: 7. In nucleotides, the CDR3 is TGTGCCAGCAGCAGGACAGGTAACGGCAATCAGCCCCAGCATTTT. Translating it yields CASSRTGNGNQPQHF.

This CDR3 is CAISAGSLDYGYTF. CDR3 bases: TGTGCCATCAGTGCGGGATCTCTAGACTATGGCTACACCTTC. The chain uses TRBV10-3 and TRBJ1-2, with D unresolved. CDR3 length equals 14 residues. Trimming removed 4 bases from V and 3 bases from J, with 12 bases in between. Germline lookup yields CDR1 ENHRY and CDR2 SYGVKD.

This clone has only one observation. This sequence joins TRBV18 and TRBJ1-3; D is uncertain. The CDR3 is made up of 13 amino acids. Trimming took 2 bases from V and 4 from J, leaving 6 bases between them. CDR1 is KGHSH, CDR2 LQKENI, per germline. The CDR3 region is CASSPEQGNTIYF. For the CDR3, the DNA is TGTGCCAGCTCACCAGAACAGGGAAACACCATATATTTT. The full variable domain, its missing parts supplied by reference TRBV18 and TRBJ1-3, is NAGVMQNPRHLVRRRGQEARLRCSPMKGHSHVYWYRQLPEEGLKFMVYLQKENIIDESGMPKERFSAEFPKEGPSILRIQQVVRGDSAAYFCASSPEQGNTIYFGEGSWLTVV.

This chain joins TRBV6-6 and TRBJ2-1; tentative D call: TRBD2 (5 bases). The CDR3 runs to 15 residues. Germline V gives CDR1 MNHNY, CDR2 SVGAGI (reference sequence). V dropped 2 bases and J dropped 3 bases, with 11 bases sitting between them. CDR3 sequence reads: CASSYPGSYYNEQFF. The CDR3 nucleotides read TGTGCCAGCAGTTACCCGGGGAGCTACTACAATGAGCAGTTCTTC.

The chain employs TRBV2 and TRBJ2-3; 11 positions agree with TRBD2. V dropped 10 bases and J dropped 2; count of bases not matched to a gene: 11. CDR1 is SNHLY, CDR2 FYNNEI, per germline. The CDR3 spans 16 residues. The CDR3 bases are TGTGCCATAACTAGCGGGGGTGGGTGGGCCACAGATACGCAGTATTTT. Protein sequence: CAITSGGGWATDTQYF.

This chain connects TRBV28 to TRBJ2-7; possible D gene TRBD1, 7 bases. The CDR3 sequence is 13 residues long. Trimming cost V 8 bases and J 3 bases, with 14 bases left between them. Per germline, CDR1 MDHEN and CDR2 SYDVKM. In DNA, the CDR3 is TGTGCCAGCGGGAGGACAGGTCTCTACGAGCAGTACTTC. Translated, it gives CASGRTGLYEQYF.

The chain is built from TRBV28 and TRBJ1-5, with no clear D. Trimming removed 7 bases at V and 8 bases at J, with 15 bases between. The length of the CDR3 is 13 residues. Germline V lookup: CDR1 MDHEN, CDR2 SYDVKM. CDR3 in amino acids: CASIQTGIEPQHF. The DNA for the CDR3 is TGTGCCAGCATTCAGACTGGCATAGAGCCCCAGCATTTT.

The CDR3 region has the DNA TGTGCCAGCAGTTTGGGCAGCCGAAACACCATATATTTT. Protein: CASSLGSRNTIYF. This chain uses TRBV7-2 with TRBJ1-3; D is undetermined. Per germline, CDR1 SGHTA and CDR2 FQGNSA. The CDR3 is 13 amino acids. Trimming removed 6 bases from V and 5 bases from J, with 11 bases in between.

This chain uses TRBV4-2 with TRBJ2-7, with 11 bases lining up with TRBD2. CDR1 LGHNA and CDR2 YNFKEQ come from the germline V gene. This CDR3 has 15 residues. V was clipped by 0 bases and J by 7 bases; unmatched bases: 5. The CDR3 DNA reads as TGTGCCAGCAGCCAAGATGCGACTAGCGGGAAGGAGCAGTACTTC. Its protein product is CASSQDATSGKEQYF.

The CDR3 loop reads CASSYQTGDEQFF. CDR3 DNA: TGCGCCAGCAGCTATCAGACAGGGGATGAGCAGTTCTTC. V is TRBV5-1 and J is TRBJ2-1, with 8 positions matching TRBD1. Germline CDR1 SGHRS, CDR2 YFSETQ. J was trimmed by 8 bases and V by 3 bases; bases with no gene match: 4. The length of the CDR3 is 13 residues.

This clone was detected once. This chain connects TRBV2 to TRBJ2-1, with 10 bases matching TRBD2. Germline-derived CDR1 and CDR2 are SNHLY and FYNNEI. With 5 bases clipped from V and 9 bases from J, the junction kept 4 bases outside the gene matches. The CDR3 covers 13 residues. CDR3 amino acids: CASSWLAGVEQFF. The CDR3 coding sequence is TGTGCCAGCAGTTGGCTAGCGGGAGTTGAGCAGTTCTTC.

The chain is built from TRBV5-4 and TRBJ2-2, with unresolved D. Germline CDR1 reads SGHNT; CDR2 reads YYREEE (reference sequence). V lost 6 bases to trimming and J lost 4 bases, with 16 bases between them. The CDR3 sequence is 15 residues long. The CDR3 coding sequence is TGTGCCAGCACTATGGATATCGGCGGCACCGGGGAGCTGTTTTTT. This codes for CASTMDIGGTGELFF.

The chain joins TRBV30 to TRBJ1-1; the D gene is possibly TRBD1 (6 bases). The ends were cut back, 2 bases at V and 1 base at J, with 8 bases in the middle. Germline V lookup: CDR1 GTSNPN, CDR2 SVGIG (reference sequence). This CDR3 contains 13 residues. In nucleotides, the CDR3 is TGTGCCTGGAGTCGGGGGGCGAACACTGAAGCTTTCTTT. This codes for CAWSRGANTEAFF.

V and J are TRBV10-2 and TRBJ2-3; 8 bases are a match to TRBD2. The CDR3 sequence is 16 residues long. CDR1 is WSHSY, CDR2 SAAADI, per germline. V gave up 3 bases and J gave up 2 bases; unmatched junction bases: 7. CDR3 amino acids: CASSDPQRGNTDTQYF. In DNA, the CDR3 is TGCGCCAGCAGTGACCCACAGCGGGGGAACACAGATACGCAGTATTTT.

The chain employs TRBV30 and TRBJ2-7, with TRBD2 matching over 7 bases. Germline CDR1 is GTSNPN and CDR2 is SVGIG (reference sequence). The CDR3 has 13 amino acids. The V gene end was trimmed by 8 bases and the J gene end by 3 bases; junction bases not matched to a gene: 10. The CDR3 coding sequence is TGTGCCATGGTTTCTAGCGGACTCTACGAGCAGTACTTC. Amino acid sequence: CAMVSSGLYEQYF.

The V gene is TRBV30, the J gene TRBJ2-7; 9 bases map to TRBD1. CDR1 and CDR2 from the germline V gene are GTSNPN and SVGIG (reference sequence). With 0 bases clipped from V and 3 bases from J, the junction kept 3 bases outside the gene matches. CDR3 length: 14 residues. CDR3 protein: CAWSVGTGSYEQYF. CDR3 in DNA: TGTGCCTGGAGTGTGGGGACAGGGAGCTACGAGCAGTACTTC. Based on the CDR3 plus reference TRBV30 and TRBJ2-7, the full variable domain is SQTIHQWPATLVQPVGSPLSLECTVEGTSNPNLYWYRQAAGRGLQLLFYSVGIGQISSEVPQNLSASRPQDRQFILSSKKLLLSDSGFYLCAWSVGTGSYEQYFGPGTRLTVT.

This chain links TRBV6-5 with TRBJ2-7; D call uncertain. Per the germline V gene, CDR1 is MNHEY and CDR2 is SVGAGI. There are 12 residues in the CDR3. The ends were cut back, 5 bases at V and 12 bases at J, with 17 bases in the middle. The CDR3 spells CASSPPDNRLYF. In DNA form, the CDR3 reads TGTGCCAGCAGTCCACCCGACAATCGTTTGTACTTC.

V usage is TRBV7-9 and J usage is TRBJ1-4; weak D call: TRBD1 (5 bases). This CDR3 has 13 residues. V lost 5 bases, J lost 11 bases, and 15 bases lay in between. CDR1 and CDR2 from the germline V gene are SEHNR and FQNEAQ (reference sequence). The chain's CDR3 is CASSQDSGYKLFF. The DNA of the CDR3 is TGTGCCAGCAGCCAAGATTCAGGGTATAAACTGTTTTTT.